This T cell receptor beta chain was sequenced during a study of blood T cell repertoires in COVID-19. Method: immunoSEQ multiplex PCR; TCRdb's copy keeps in-frame clones and lacks some. The table lists about 320,000 clones, about 82% of them singletons. Trimming pared 0 bases from V and 6 bases from J, leaving 8 bases between. The length of the CDR3 is 13 residues. The germline CDR1 and CDR2 sequences are MGHRA and YSYEKL. This TCR came from a woman in her 50s with acute or convalescent COVID-19. Sequencing was done on a sample of peripheral blood. This chain joins TRBV4-1 and TRBJ1-1; D might be TRBD1 (6 bases). For the CDR3, the DNA is TGCGCCAGCAGCCAAGAATCAGGGGCTGAAGCTTTCTTT. It specifies CASSQESGAEAFF.